The 5 T cell receptor beta chains in this list originate from one sample, sequenced in a study of shared clonotypes between healthy human individuals. Here immunoSEQ multiplex PCR was the method, and the copy in TCRdb shows in-frame clones only, minus some. The sample contains 1,400,000 or so clones, approximately 98.5% of which appear only once. Sequencing used naive CD4+ T cells sorted from blood. Subset defined: CD45RA+ positively selected. The receptors were sampled from a man between 25 and 39 years old in good health.

This rearrangement joins TRBV5-1 to TRBJ2-3; D ambiguous. Germline lookup yields CDR1 SGHRS and CDR2 YFSETQ. The CDR3 sequence is 16 residues long. V was trimmed by 0 bases and J by 0 bases, leaving 11 bases between them. The CDR3: CASSLAVVGSTDTQYF. The CDR3 DNA reads as TGCGCCAGCAGCTTGGCGGTCGTTGGAAGCACAGATACGCAGTATTTT.

As regards this clone: Other DNA variants within this sample encode the same CDR3. The chain carries TRBV18 and TRBJ2-1; D uncertain. CDR1 and CDR2 (germline): KGHSH, LQKENI. V shed 1 base and J shed 6 bases, with 1 base lying between them. The CDR3 has 11 amino acids. The CDR3 coding sequence is TGTGCCAGCTCACCACTCAATGAGCAGTTCTTC. It codes for CASSPLNEQFF. Drawing the rest from reference TRBV18 and TRBJ2-1, the complete variable domain is NAGVMQNPRHLVRRRGQEARLRCSPMKGHSHVYWYRQLPEEGLKFMVYLQKENIIDESGMPKERFSAEFPKEGPSILRIQQVVRGDSAAYFCASSPLNEQFFGPGTRLTVL.

This clone was observed once. The V and J genes are TRBV4-3 and TRBJ2-3; D gene ambiguous. The CDR3 runs 16 residues. Germline V gene data show CDR1 as LGHNA and CDR2 as YSLEER. Trimming left V 4 bases short and J 3 bases short, with 17 bases between. The CDR3 is CASSLRRLGVTDTQYF. Written as DNA, the CDR3 is TGCGCCAGCAGCCTTAGGAGATTGGGCGTAACAGATACGCAGTATTTT.

This chain connects TRBV7-3 to TRBJ2-1; 10 bases fit TRBD2. This CDR3 region has 15 residues. Looked up from germline, CDR1 is SGHTA and CDR2 is FQGTGA. Trimming cost V 2 bases and J 5 bases; bases outside gene matches: 3. The CDR3 DNA reads TGTGCCAGCAGCTTAGCTAGCGGGGGAGACAATGAGCAGTTCTTC. This sequence encodes CASSLASGGDNEQFF.

The rearrangement links TRBV6-5 to TRBJ2-7, with D possibly TRBD2 on 5 matching bases. The CDR3 has 12 amino acids. V was cut by 5 bases and J by 6 bases, with 11 bases left in between. Germline CDR1 and CDR2: MNHEY and SVGAGI. The CDR3 DNA sequence: TGTGCCAGCAGTGAAGCGGCGCCCGAGCAGTACTTC. It specifies CASSEAAPEQYF.